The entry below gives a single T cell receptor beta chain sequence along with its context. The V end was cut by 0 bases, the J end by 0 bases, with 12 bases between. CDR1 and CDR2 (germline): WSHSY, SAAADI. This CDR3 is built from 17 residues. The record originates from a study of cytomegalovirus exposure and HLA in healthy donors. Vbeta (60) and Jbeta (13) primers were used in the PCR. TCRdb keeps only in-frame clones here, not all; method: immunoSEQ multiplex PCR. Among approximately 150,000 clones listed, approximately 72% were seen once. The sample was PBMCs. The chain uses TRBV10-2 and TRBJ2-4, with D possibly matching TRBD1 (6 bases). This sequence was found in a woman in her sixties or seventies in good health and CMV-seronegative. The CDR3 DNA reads TGCGCCAGCAGTGAGTCGGTACAGGGAGTAGCCAAAAACATTCAGTACTTC. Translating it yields CASSESVQGVAKNIQYF.